This TCR beta chain was recorded in a study of blood T cells in healthy people across ages. Study observations and caveats: A strong correlation between TCR beta diversity and naive T cell percentage was seen. The study found more naive CD4+ cells and higher diversity in long-lived than aged donors.

Alongside a J-beta primer mix, a sample-barcoded 5' primer served in a second PCR lasting 7 to 11 cycles. TCRdb re-called the 5' RACE reads with MiXCR, one entry per CDR3 protein. The sample lists 900,000 to 950,000 distinct CDR3 sequences, about 27% occurring once. This clonotype was seen a single time. Its specificity is unknown. V was pared by 3 bases and J by 2 bases, with 14 bases between. The germline gives CDR1 DFQATT, CDR2 SNEGSKA (reference sequence). The CDR3 consists of 15 residues. This sample was also put to use in a study of T cells of mothers and their children. Per that study: Researchers report slightly higher, though non-significant, overlap in related mother-child pairs than in unrelated pairs.

Sequenced material: blood. The rearrangement joins TRBV20-1 to TRBJ1-5; D may be TRBD1 (5 bases). The receptor comes from a woman in her thirties or forties in good health. The CDR3 is CSASGRVAGNQPQHF. Here the CDR3 DNA reads TGCAGTGCTAGTGGCAGGGTGGCGGGCAATCAGCCCCAGCATTTT.